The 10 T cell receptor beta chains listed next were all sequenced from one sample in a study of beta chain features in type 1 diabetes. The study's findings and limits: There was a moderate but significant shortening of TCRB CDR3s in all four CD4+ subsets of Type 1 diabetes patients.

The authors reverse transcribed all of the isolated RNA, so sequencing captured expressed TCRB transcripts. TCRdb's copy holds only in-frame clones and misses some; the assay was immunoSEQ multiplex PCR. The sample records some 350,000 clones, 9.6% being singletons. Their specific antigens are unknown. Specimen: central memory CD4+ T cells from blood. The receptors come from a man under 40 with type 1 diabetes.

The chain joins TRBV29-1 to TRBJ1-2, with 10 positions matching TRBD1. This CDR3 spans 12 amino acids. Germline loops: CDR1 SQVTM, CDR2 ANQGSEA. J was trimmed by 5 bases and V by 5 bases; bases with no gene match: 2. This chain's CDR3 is CSVTDRGYGYTF. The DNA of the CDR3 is TGCAGCGTTACGGACAGGGGGTATGGCTACACCTTC.

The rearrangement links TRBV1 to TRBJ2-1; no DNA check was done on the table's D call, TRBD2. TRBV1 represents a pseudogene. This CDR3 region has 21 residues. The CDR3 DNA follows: TGCACCAGCAGCCAAGATCGTAGGACTAGCGGGAGGGTAAACCCAAACAATGAGCAGTTCTTC. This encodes CTSSQDRRTSGRVNPNNEQFF.

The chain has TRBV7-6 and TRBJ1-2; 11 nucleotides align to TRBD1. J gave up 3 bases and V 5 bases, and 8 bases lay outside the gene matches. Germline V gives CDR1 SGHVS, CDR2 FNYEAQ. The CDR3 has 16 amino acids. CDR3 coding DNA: TGTGCCAGCAGCATTGGACAGGGGGCGCGGGACTATGGCTACACCTTC. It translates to CASSIGQGARDYGYTF.

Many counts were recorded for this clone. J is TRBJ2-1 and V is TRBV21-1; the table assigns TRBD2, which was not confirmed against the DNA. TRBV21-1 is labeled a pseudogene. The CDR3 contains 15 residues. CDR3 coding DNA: TGTGCCAGCAGACTGACGGCTAGCAAGTACAATGAGCAGTTCTTC. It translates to CASRLTASKYNEQFF.

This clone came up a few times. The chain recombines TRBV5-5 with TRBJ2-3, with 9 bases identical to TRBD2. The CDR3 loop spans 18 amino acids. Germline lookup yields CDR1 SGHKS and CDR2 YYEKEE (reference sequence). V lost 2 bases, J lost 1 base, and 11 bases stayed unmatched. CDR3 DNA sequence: TGTGCCAGCAGCTTAAAAGTCCGGCTAGCGGGGCGCACAGATACGCAGTATTTT. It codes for CASSLKVRLAGRTDTQYF.

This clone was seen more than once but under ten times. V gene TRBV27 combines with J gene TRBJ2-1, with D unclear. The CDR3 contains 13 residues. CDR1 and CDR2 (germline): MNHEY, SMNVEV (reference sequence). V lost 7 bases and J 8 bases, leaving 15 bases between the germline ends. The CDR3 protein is CASTRMVGDEQFF. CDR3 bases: TGTGCCAGCACCAGAATGGTTGGCGATGAGCAGTTCTTC.

The CDR3 DNA reads TGCGCCAGCAGCCAAGGTCATGGCAGGGAGATTACCTACGAGCAGTACTTC. The encoded protein is CASSQGHGREITYEQYF. This rearrangement joins TRBV4-3 to TRBJ2-7; D could derive from TRBD1 or TRBD2 (5 bases each). Germline values: CDR1 LGHNA, CDR2 YSLEER. The germline V and J ends were trimmed by 1 base and 2 bases, with 18 bases remaining between them. CDR3 size: 17 residues.

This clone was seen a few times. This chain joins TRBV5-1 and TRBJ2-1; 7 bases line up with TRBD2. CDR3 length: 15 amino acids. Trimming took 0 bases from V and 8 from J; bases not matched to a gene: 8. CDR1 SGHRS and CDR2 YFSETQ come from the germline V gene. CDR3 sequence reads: CASSLASGFVDEQFF. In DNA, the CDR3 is TGCGCCAGCAGCTTGGCTAGCGGATTCGTCGATGAGCAGTTCTTC.

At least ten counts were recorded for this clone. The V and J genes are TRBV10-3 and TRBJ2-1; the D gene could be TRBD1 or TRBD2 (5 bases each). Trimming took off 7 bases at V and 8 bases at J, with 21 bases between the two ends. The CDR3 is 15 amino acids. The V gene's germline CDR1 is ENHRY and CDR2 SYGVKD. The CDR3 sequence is CAITSRDVGKYEQFF. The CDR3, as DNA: TGTGCCATCACAAGCCGGGACGTCGGAAAATATGAGCAGTTCTTC.

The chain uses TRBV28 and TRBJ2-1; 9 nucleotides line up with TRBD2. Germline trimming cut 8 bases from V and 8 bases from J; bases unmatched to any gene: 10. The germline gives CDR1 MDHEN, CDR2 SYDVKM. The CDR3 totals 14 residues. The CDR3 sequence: CASVSPGLADEQFF. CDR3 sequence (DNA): TGTGCCAGCGTATCTCCGGGACTAGCCGATGAGCAGTTCTTC. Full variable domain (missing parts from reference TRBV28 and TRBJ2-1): DVKVTQSSRYLVKRTGEKVFLECVQDMDHENMFWYRQDPGLGLRLIYFSYDVKMKEKGDIPEGYSVSREKKERFSLILESASTNQTSMYLCASVSPGLADEQFFGPGTRLTVL.